The 14 T cell receptor beta chains in this list originate from one sample, sequenced in a study of neurological immune-mediated disorders. TCRdb analysed the 5' RACE reads with MiXCR anew, one entry per CDR3 protein. The sample includes about 78,000 distinct CDR3 sequences, approximately 5% of them seen just once. The sequenced sample consisted of PBMCs. Receptor source: a woman in her twenties or thirties with multiple sclerosis.

This clonotype occurred a few times. The chain couples TRBV7-9 to TRBJ1-1; D might be TRBD1 (5 bases). This CDR3 spans 17 amino acids. CDR1 SEHNR and CDR2 FQNEAQ come from the germline V gene (reference sequence). V dropped 4 bases and J dropped 0 bases, with 18 bases sitting between them. The CDR3 sequence is CASSSGRRYRMNTEAFF. The CDR3 bases are TGTGCCAGCAGCTCGGGACGGCGCTATCGTATGAACACTGAAGCTTTCTTT.

This clonotype was seen many times. Compared with germline, one end of the junction differs, possibly owing to a read error. For the CDR3, the DNA is TGCTTGGGACTAGCGGGAGGGTACTCCTACAATGAGCAGTTCTTC. This translates into CLGLAGGYSYNEQFF. The chain employs TRBV10-3 and TRBJ2-1; 16 positions match TRBD2. Germline V gene data show CDR1 as ENHRY and CDR2 as SYGVKD. The CDR3 length is 15 residues.

This clonotype has just a few counts. This chain uses TRBV20-1 with TRBJ2-1, with 14 bases lining up with TRBD2. This CDR3 comprises 15 residues. The germline V gene has CDR1 DFQATT and CDR2 SNEGSKA (reference sequence). V lost 1 base, J lost 8 bases, and 4 bases stayed unmatched. The CDR3 region is CSARVGTSGSYEQFF. CDR3 coding DNA: TGCAGTGCTAGAGTAGGGACTAGCGGGAGTTATGAGCAGTTCTTC.

The sample holds many counts of this clonotype. The chain joins TRBV5-1 to TRBJ2-1; the match to TRBD2 covers 7 bases. The CDR3 has 15 residues. V lost 0 bases to trimming and J lost 4 bases; unmatched junction nucleotides: 4. Germline V gene lookup returns CDR1 SGHRS and CDR2 YFSETQ. This CDR3 reads CASSLAGGRYNEQFF. For the CDR3, the DNA is TGCGCCAGCAGCTTGGCGGGGGGACGATACAATGAGCAGTTCTTC.

This rearrangement joins TRBV4-1 to TRBJ2-7, with TRBD2 matching 9 bases. The V and J ends lost 10 bases and 2 bases, in that order; junction bases with no gene match: 9. The CDR3 totals 14 residues. Germline assignment: CDR1 MGHRA and CDR2 YSYEKL. The CDR3 loop reads CANTGTSIPYEQYF. Here the CDR3 DNA reads TGCGCCAATACCGGGACTAGCATCCCCTACGAGCAGTACTTC.

This clonotype was seen more than once but under ten times. The rearrangement uses TRBV6-5 and TRBJ2-5; D might be TRBD2 (6 bases). The CDR3 is 15 amino acids. Per germline, CDR1 MNHEY and CDR2 SVGAGI. Trimming took 0 bases from V and 5 from J, leaving 13 bases between them. This chain's CDR3 is CASSYSGLLRETQYF. Here the CDR3 DNA reads TGTGCCAGCAGTTACTCGGGACTGCTAAGGGAGACCCAGTACTTC.

This clonotype was counted many times. This sequence joins TRBV5-1 and TRBJ1-2; TRBD1 aligns across 10 bases. This CDR3 is 14 amino acids long. CDR1 is SGHRS and CDR2 is YFSETQ in the germline V gene. V was pared by 4 bases and J by 7 bases, with 7 bases of the junction left unmatched. The DNA for the CDR3 is TGCGCCAGCAGCCCCGGGACAGGGGCGGGTGGCTACACCTTC. Amino acids: CASSPGTGAGGYTF.

In this sample, this clonotype turned up many times. This chain links TRBV20-1 with TRBJ2-4; 9 bases map to TRBD2. V lost 7 bases and J lost 1; bases outside the gene matches: 8. Germline loops: CDR1 DFQATT, CDR2 SNEGSKA (reference sequence). This CDR3 has 15 amino acids. The CDR3 DNA reads TGCAGTGTTGGCGGGAGGGCCTTTGCCAAAAACATTCAGTACTTC. This gives the protein CSVGGRAFAKNIQYF.

This clonotype was detected ten times or more. The chain uses TRBV4-1 and TRBJ1-5, with D tentatively TRBD1 (5 bases). V lost 6 bases and J 2 bases, leaving 14 bases between the germline ends. The CDR3 extends over 15 amino acids. Germline V gene lookup returns CDR1 MGHRA and CDR2 YSYEKL. CDR3 DNA sequence: TGCGCCAGCAGGGACATCAATCGGGGCAATCAGCCCCAGCATTTT. Translation: CASRDINRGNQPQHF.

This clonotype appeared many times. DNA for the CDR3: TGTGCCAGCAGCTTAGGCGGTCTAGGGAACAACTATGGCTACACCTTC. Protein sequence: CASSLGGLGNNYGYTF. The genes are TRBV7-2 and TRBJ1-2, with D hard to call. The CDR3 covers 16 residues. In germline, CDR1 is SGHTA, CDR2 FQGNSA. Trimming stripped 1 base from V and 2 bases from J, with 14 bases between.

This clonotype was seen many times. The rearrangement joins TRBV7-9 to TRBJ2-1, with D possibly being TRBD1 or TRBD2 (5 bases each). The CDR3 length is 16 residues. V was pared by 5 bases and J by 7 bases, with 21 bases between. Germline V gene data show CDR1 as SEHNR and CDR2 as FQNEAQ (reference sequence). CDR3 in amino acids: CASSPPWAERGNEQFF. As DNA, the CDR3 is TGTGCCAGCAGCCCGCCCTGGGCAGAGAGGGGAAATGAGCAGTTCTTC.

This clonotype has ten or more counts. The V call is TRBV10-3, the J call TRBJ2-7, with D perhaps given as TRBD1 or TRBD2 (5 bases each). CDR1 is ENHRY, CDR2 SYGVKD, per germline. With 4 bases removed from V and 5 bases from J, the gap between germline ends came to 15 bases. There are 14 residues in the CDR3. CDR3 residues: CAISAGTPLDEQYV. The CDR3 region has the DNA TGTGCCATCAGTGCAGGGACCCCCTTGGACGAGCAGTACGTC.

Many counts were recorded for this clonotype. The chain couples TRBV5-1 to TRBJ2-1; 8 bases map to TRBD1. The CDR3 is 16 residues long. With V trimmed by 2 bases and J by 2 bases, 6 bases remained unmatched. CDR1 is SGHRS, CDR2 YFSETQ, per germline. The CDR3 DNA sequence: TGCGCCAGCAGCTTAGGACAGGGCTTAGCCTACAATGAGCAGTTCTTC. Protein sequence: CASSLGQGLAYNEQFF. The whole variable domain, filled in from reference TRBV5-1 and TRBJ2-1, reads KAGVTQTPRYLIKTRGQQVTLSCSPISGHRSVSWYQQTPGQGLQFLFEYFSETQRNKGNFPGRFSGRQFSNSRSEMNVSTLELGDSALYLCASSLGQGLAYNEQFFGPGTRLTVL.

This clonotype was counted many times. The chain combines TRBV6-2 or TRBV6-3 with TRBJ2-7, with D possibly TRBD2 on 5 matching bases. The germline V gene encodes CDR1 MNHEY and CDR2 SVGEGT. Trimming cost V 6 bases and J 6 bases, with 15 bases left between them. The CDR3 runs to 13 residues. The CDR3 DNA sequence: TGTGCCAGCAGCCTAGGCCTCGAGGGCGAGCAGTACTTC. Its protein product is CASSLGLEGEQYF.